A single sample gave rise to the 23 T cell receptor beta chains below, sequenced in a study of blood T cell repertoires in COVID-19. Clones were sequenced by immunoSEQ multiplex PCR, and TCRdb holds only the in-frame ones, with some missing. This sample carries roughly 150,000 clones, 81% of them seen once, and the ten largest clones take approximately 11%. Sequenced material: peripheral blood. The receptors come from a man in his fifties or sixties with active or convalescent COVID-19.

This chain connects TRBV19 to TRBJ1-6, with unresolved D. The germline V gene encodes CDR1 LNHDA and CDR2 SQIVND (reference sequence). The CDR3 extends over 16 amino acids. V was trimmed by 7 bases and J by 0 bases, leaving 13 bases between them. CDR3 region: CASTPEAISYNSPLHF. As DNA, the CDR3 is TGTGCCAGTACCCCTGAAGCTATCTCCTATAATTCACCCCTCCACTTT.

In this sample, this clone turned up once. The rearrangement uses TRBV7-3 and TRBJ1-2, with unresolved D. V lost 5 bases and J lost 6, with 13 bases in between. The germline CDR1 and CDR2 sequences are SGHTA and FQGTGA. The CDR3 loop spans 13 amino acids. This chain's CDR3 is CASSETPGDGYTF. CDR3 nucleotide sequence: TGTGCCAGCAGCGAAACCCCGGGTGATGGCTACACCTTC.

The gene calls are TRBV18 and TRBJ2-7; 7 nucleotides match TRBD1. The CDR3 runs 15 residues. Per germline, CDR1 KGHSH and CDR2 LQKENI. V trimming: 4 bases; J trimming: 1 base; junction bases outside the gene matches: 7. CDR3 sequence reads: CASSQGAADSYEQYF. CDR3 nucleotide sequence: TGTGCCAGCTCACAGGGGGCGGCAGATTCCTACGAGCAGTACTTC.

The CDR3 loop reads CSATVREEAFF. CDR3 in DNA: TGCAGTGCTACCGTTCGAGAAGAAGCTTTCTTT. The V call is TRBV20-1, the J call TRBJ1-1; D gene unclear. The CDR3 runs 11 residues. Trimming shortened V by 4 bases and J by 8 bases, and 11 bases separated the two germline ends. Germline V gives CDR1 DFQATT, CDR2 SNEGSKA (reference sequence).

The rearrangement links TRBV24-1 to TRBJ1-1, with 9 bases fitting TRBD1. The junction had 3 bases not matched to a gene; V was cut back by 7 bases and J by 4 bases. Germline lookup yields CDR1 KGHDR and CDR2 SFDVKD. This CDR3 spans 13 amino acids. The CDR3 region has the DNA TGTGCCACCAGGGGACAGGGAGGCACTGAAGCTTTCTTT. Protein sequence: CATRGQGGTEAFF.

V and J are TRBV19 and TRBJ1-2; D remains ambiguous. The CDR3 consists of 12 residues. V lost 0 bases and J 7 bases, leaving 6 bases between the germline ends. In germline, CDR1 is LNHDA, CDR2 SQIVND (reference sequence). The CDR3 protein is CASSIEPVGYTF. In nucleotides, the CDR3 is TGTGCCAGTAGTATAGAGCCGGTTGGCTACACCTTC.

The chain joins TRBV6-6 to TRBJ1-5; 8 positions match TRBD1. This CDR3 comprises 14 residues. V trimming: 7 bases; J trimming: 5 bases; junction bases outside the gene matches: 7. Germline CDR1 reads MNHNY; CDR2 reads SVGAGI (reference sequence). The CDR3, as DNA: TGTGCCAGCATTAGGGGACAGGCCGATCAGCCCCAGCATTTT. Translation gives CASIRGQADQPQHF.

The CDR3 region is CASSLQRGTQYF. The CDR3 bases are TGTGCCAGCAGCCTGCAGCGAGGTACGCAGTATTTT. This chain uses TRBV3-1 (or the pseudogene TRBV3-2) with TRBJ2-3; D not certain. This CDR3 has 12 amino acids. The V end was cut by 4 bases, the J end by 8 bases, with 10 bases between. CDR1 and CDR2 (germline): LGHDT, YNNKEL (reference sequence).

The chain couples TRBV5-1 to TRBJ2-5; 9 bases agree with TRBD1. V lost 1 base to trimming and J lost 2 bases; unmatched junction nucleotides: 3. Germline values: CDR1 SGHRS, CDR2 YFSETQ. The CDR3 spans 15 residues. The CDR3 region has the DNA TGCGCCAGCAGCTTGTACGGACAGGGGCAAGAGACCCAGTACTTC. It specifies CASSLYGQGQETQYF.

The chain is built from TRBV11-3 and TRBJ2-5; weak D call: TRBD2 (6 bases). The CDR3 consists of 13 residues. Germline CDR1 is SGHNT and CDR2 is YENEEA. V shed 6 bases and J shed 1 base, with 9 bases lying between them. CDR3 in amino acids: CASSFSGQETQYF. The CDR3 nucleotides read TGTGCCAGCAGTTTTAGCGGCCAAGAGACCCAGTACTTC.

The CDR3 here is CASSPEGTGRDQPQHF. The CDR3 nucleotides read TGTGCCAGCAGCCCCGAGGGGACAGGGCGGGATCAGCCCCAGCATTTT. The chain is built from TRBV2 and TRBJ1-5; 9 bases agree with TRBD1. CDR1 and CDR2 from the germline V gene are SNHLY and FYNNEI. V lost 6 bases to trimming and J lost 5 bases; unmatched junction nucleotides: 11. This CDR3 region has 16 residues.

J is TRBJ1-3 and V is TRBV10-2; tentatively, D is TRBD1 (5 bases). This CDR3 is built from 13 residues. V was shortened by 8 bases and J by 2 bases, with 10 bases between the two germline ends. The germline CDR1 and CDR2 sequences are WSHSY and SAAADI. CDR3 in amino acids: CASGVGAGNTIYF. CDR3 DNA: TGCGCCAGCGGGGTAGGGGCTGGAAACACCATATATTTT.

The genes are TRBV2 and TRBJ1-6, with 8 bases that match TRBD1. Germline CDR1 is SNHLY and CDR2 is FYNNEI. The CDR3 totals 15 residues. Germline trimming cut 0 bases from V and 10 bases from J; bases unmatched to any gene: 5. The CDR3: CASSEADRVASPLHF. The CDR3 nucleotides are TGTGCCAGCAGTGAAGCGGACAGGGTCGCCTCACCCCTCCACTTT.

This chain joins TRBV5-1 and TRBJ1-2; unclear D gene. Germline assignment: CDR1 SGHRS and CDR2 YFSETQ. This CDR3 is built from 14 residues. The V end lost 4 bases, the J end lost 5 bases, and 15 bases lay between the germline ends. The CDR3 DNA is TGCGCCAGCAGCCCGGCACCCCCGGGGTATGGCTACACCTTC. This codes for CASSPAPPGYGYTF.

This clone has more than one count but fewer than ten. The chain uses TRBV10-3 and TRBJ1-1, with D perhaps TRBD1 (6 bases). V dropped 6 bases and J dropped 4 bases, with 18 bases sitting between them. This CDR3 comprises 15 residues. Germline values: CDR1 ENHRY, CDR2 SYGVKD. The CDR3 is CAIRETLTGATEAFF. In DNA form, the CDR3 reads TGTGCCATCAGGGAAACCTTGACAGGAGCCACTGAAGCTTTCTTT.

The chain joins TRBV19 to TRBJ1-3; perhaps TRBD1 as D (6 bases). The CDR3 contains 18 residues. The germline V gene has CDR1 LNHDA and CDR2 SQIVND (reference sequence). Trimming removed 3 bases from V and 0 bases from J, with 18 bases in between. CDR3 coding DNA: TGTGCCAGTAGTATCAACGGGGCAGGGGTCGTCTCTGGAAACACCATATATTTT. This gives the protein CASSINGAGVVSGNTIYF. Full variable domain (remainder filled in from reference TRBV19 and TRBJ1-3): DGGITQSPKYLFRKEGQNVTLSCEQNLNHDAMYWYRQDPGQGLRLIYYSQIVNDFQKGDIAEGYSVSREKKESFPLTVTSAQKNPTAFYLCASSINGAGVVSGNTIYFGEGSWLTVV.

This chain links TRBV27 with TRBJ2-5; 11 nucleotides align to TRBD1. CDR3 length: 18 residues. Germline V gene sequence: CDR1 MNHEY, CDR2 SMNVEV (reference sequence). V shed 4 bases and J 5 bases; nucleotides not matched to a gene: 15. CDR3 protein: CASSWTGGTPPYKETQYF. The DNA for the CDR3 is TGTGCCAGCAGTTGGACAGGGGGCACACCACCTTACAAGGAGACCCAGTACTTC.

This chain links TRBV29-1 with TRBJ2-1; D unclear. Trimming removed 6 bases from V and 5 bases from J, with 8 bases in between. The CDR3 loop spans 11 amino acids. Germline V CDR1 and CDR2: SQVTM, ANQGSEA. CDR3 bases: TGCAGCGTAGCCGAAAACAATGAGCAGTTCTTC. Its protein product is CSVAENNEQFF.

This chain's CDR3 is CAISESREQYF. CDR3 DNA sequence: TGTGCCATCAGTGAGTCGCGCGAGCAGTACTTC. This rearrangement joins TRBV10-3 to TRBJ2-7; unclear D gene. Trimming shortened V by 0 bases and J by 6 bases, and 3 bases separated the two germline ends. Germline lookup yields CDR1 ENHRY and CDR2 SYGVKD. There are 11 residues in the CDR3.

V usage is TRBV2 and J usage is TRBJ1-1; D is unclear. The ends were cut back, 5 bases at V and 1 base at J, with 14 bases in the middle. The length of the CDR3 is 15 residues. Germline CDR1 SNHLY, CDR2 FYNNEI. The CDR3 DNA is TGTGCCAGCAGTACGAGGCTTGGATCGAACACTGAAGCTTTCTTT. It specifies CASSTRLGSNTEAFF.

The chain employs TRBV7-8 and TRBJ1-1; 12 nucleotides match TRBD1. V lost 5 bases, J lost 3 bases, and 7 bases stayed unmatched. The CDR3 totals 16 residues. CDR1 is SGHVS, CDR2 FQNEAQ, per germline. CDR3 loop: CASSQKGQGADTEAFF. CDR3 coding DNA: TGTGCCAGCAGCCAAAAGGGACAGGGGGCGGACACTGAAGCTTTCTTT. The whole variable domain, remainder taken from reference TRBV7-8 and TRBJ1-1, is GAGVSQSPRYKVAKRGQDVALRCDPISGHVSLFWYQQALGQGPEFLTYFQNEAQLDKSGLPSDRFFAERPEGSVSTLKIQRTQQEDSAVYLCASSQKGQGADTEAFFGQGTRLTVV.

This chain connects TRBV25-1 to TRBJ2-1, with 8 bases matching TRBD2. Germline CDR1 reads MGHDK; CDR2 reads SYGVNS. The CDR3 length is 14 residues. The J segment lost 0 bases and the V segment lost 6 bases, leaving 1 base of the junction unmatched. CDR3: CASRGTSSYNEQFF. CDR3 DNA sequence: TGTGCCAGCAGGGGGACTAGCTCCTACAATGAGCAGTTCTTC.

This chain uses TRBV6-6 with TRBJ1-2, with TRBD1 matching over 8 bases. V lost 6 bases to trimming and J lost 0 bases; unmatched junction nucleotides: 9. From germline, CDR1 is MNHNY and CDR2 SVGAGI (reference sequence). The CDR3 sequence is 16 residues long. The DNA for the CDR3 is TGTGCCAGCAGCCGCCAGGACAGGGCCTCTAACTATGGCTACACCTTC. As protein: CASSRQDRASNYGYTF.